The T cell receptor (beta chain) under discussion was sequenced for a study of cytomegalovirus exposure and HLA in healthy donors. Overall study findings and caveats: High sensitivity and specificity were reportedly achieved when the classifier diagnosed cytomegalovirus status. Later analysis identified a missense DCLRE1C variant that was linked to TCR beta V- and J-gene trimming. Segments of the TCR beta V type were, in most cases, productive about 87% or about 30% of the time in an earlier analysis.

As concerns this clone: Its antigen is not identified.

CDR1 and CDR2 (germline): SGHAT, FQNNGV. The CDR3 sequence is 14 residues long. With 3 bases clipped from V and 4 bases from J, the junction kept 3 bases outside the gene matches. Primers included in the PCR were 60 Vbeta and 13 Jbeta primers. Some clones are missing from TCRdb's copy, which holds only in-frame ones; the method was immunoSEQ multiplex PCR. The sample lists some 190,000 clones, over 70% occurring once. This chain joins TRBV11-2 and TRBJ2-3, with TRBD1 identical over 8 bases. Sequenced material: PBMCs. The source is a man younger than 30 in good health and CMV-seronegative. The CDR3 reads CASSFGQGPDTQYF. The DNA of the CDR3 is TGTGCCAGCAGCTTCGGACAGGGTCCAGATACGCAGTATTTT.